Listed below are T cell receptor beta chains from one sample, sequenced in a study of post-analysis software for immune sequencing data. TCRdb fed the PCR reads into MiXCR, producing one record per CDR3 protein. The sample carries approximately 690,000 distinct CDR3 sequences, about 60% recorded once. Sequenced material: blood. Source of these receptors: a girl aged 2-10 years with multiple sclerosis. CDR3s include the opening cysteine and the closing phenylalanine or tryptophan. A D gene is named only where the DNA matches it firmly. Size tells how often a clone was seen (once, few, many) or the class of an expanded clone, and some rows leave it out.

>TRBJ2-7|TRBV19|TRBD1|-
CASSIIPGQGPHEQYF
TGTGCCAGTAGTATAATCCCGGGACAGGGGCCCCACGAGCAGTACTTC
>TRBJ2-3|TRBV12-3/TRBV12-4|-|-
CASSPRLGADTQYF
TGTGCCAGCAGTCCAAGACTTGGAGCAGATACGCAGTATTTT
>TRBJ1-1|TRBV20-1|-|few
CSARDPRGSDTEAFF
TGCAGTGCTAGGGATCCCCGCGGGTCAGACACTGAAGCTTTCTTT
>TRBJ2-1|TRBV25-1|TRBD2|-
CASSVTSGVSEQFF
TGTGCCAGCAGTGTGACTAGCGGGGTTAGTGAGCAGTTCTTC
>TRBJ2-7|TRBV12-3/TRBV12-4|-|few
CASSLGLETYEQYF
TGTGCCAGCAGTTTAGGTCTAGAGACTTACGAGCAGTACTTC
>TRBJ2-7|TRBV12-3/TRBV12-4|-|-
CASSNPPGTITYEQYF
TGTGCCAGCAGTAACCCCCCCGGGACAATAACCTACGAGCAGTACTTC
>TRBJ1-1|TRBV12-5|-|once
CASGFDNRVTEAFF
TGTGCTAGTGGGTTCGATAACCGGGTAACTGAAGCTTTCTTT
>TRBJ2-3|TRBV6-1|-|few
CASSDHGGSTDTQYF
TGTGCCAGCAGTGATCACGGCGGGTCCACAGATACGCAGTATTTT
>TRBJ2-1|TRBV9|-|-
CASSVGVYVQFF
TGTGCCAGCAGCGTAGGTGTTTACGTGCAGTTCTTC
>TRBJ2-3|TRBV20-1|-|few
CSVGLASTDTQYF
TGCAGTGTGGGGCTAGCGAGCACAGATACGCAGTATTTT
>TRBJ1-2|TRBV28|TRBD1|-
CASSAPGQGPANYGYTF
TGTGCCAGCAGTGCGCCGGGACAGGGGCCCGCTAACTATGGCTACACCTTC
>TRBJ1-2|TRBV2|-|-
CASRTYTF
TGTGCCAGCAGGACCTACACCTTC
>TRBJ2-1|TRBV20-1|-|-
CSAKRTAGFGSYNEQFF
TGCAGTGCTAAGCGGACAGCGGGTTTCGGCTCCTACAATGAGCAGTTCTTC
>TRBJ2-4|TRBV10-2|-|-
CASSDWGALAKNIQYF
TGCGCCAGCAGTGATTGGGGGGCCCTAGCCAAAAACATTCAGTACTTC
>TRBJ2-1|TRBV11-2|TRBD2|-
CASSLGLAPGNEQFF
TGTGCCAGCAGCTTAGGACTAGCCCCTGGGAATGAGCAGTTCTTC
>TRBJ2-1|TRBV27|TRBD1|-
CASSLYRGTGDNEQFF
TGTGCCAGCAGTTTGTACAGGGGGACAGGGGACAATGAGCAGTTCTTC
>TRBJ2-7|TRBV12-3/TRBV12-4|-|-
CASSLGTPSCEQYF
TGTGCCAGCAGTCTCGGGACTCCATCCTGCGAGCAGTACTTC
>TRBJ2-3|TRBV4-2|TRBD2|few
CASSQASGLAGTTDTQYF
TGTGCCAGCAGCCAAGCGTCCGGACTAGCGGGGACAACAGATACGCAGTATTTT
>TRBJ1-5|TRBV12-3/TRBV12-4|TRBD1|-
CASRQGVGPQHF
TGTGCCAGTCGACAGGGCGTAGGGCCCCAGCATTTT
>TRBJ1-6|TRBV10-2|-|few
CASSESQGPNGSPLHF
TGCGCCAGCAGTGAGTCGCAGGGGCCCAATGGTTCACCCCTCCACTTT
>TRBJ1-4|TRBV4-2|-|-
CASSPPLGEKLFF
TGTGCCAGCAGCCCTCCTTTGGGCGAAAAACTGTTTTTT
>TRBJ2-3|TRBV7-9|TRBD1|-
CASSSPGQGYSTDTQYF
TGTGCCAGCAGCTCTCCGGGACAGGGATACTCCACAGATACGCAGTATTTT